This T cell receptor (beta chain) was sequenced in a study of blood T cell repertoires in COVID-19. Across the whole study: Whether acute or convalescent, the COVID-19 samples came from the United States, Italy and Spain.

The ends were cut back, 2 bases at V and 8 bases at J, with 16 bases in the middle. This CDR3 comprises 15 residues. Germline V lookup: CDR1 SGHAT, CDR2 FQNNGV. Assay: immunoSEQ multiplex PCR; the TCRdb copy retains only in-frame clones and omits some. The table has approximately 22,000 clones, around 90% seen once. This receptor was obtained from a human donor in a cohort sampled during active COVID-19. The chain has TRBV11-2 and TRBJ2-1, with D unresolved. Sequenced sample: peripheral blood. CDR3 region: CASSLSPSEVDEQFF. CDR3 DNA sequence: TGTGCCAGCAGCTTAAGCCCTAGTGAAGTCGATGAGCAGTTCTTC.